This TCR beta chain was profiled in a study of shared clonotypes between healthy human individuals. Findings and limits, study-wide: The naive CD4 repertoires of a few donors were compared, and around 5% of clonotypes were shared. Naive subsets, compared against memory subsets, generally had larger estimated richness values. An expected dependence of interdonor clonotype sharing on sequencing depth was noted. Lower generation probabilities were found for non-shared clonotypes than for those shared by all four donors.

Worth noting for this clone: Its antigen remains unidentified.

The germline V and J ends were trimmed by 2 bases and 2 bases, with 7 bases remaining between them. The germline V gene has CDR1 SEHNR and CDR2 FQNEAQ (reference sequence). This CDR3 is 15 amino acids long. Measured with immunoSEQ multiplex PCR; TCRdb has only the in-frame clones, and not every one. The data contain approximately 2.5 million clones, around nine tenths of them singletons. Sequencing was carried out using naive CD4+ T cells sorted from blood. The sample's subset: CD45RA+ positively selected. The V call is TRBV7-9, the J call TRBJ2-6; D gene uncertain. The TCR originated in a man younger than 35 in good health. CDR3 loop: CASSLSLTGANVLTF. CDR3 bases: TGTGCCAGCAGCTTAAGTTTAACTGGGGCCAACGTCCTGACTTTC.